The clone carrying this T cell receptor (beta chain) was seen a handful of times. Unique molecular identifiers were incorporated during preparation of the TCRbeta library. TCRdb reprocessed the PCR reads via MiXCR and lists one record per CDR3 protein. The table includes some 350,000 distinct CDR3 sequences, over 9% detected once. These data belong to a study of T-cell reconstitution after alpha-beta-depleted transplantation in children. Trimming cost V 3 bases and J 4 bases, with 13 bases left between them. Per germline, CDR1 SGHDT and CDR2 YYEEEE. The length of the CDR3 is 15 residues. This TCR came from a human donor who donated a stem cell graft to a child with acute lymphoblastic leukemia. The specimen comprised PBMCs from the stem cell graft donor, sampled from the stem cell graft. The chain joins TRBV5-6 to TRBJ2-2; no clear D. In DNA, the CDR3 is TGTGCCAGCAGCTGGCAGAGGTTGGTCACCGGGGAGCTGTTTTTT. It encodes CASSWQRLVTGELFF.